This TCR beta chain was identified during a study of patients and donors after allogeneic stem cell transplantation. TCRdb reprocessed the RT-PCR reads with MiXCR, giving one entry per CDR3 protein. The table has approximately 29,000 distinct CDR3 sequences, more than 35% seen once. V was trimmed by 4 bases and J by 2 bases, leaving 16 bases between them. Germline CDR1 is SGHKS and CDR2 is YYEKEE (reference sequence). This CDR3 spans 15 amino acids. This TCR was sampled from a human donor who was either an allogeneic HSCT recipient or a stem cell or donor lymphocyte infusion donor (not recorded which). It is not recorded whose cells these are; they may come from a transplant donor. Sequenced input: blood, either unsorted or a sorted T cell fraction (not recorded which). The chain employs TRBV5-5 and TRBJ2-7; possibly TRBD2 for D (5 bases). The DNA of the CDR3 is TGTGCCAGCAGCGAGAGGGCCGAGGAGCCCTACGAGCAGTACGTC. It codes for CASSERAEEPYEQYV.